This T cell receptor beta chain originates from a study of blood T cell repertoires in COVID-19. Study-level information: PBMCs, B-cell-depleted T cells, or T cells provided the cDNA or gDNA that made up the material.

Sequencing used immunoSEQ multiplex PCR; TCRdb keeps in-frame clones, though not all of them. Found here are about 80,000 clones, around 81% of them singletons; the top ten hold 15% to 20%. This CDR3 has 15 amino acids. CDR1 and CDR2 from the germline V gene are SGHNT and YENEEA. V lost 7 bases and J lost 5, with 18 bases in between. This clone was recorded once. Sequencing input: peripheral blood. This sequence joins TRBV11-3 and TRBJ2-1, with a possible D match to TRBD2 (5 bases). The receptor's source is a human donor in a cohort sampled during active COVID-19. CDR3: CASTPRSGSNNEQFF. In DNA, the CDR3 is TGTGCCAGCACCCCGCGCAGCGGCTCTAACAATGAGCAGTTCTTC.